This T cell receptor beta chain is from a study of control samples from healthy donors and cancer patients. Generated by immunoSEQ multiplex PCR, the TCRdb table keeps only in-frame clones and is missing some. Of 150,000 to 180,000 clones listed, 94% were seen once; the top ten hold around 6.1%. V was pared by 3 bases and J by 3 bases, with 14 bases between. The CDR3 consists of 15 residues. Germline CDR1 and CDR2: ENHRY and SYGVKD. This TCR was recovered from a man between 35 and 55 years old in good health. The gene calls are TRBV10-3 and TRBJ1-1, with a possible D match to TRBD1 (6 bases). Sequencing used blood. The CDR3 DNA reads as TGTGCCATCAGTGATGGGACAACTCGGGACACTGAAGCTTTCTTT. Translated, it gives CAISDGTTRDTEAFF.